Listed below are T cell receptor beta chains from one sample, sequenced in a study of T cell responses to AZD1222 COVID-19 vaccine. Sequencing was performed with immunoSEQ multiplex PCR; in TCRdb, only in-frame clones are kept and a portion is missing. The data show roughly 110,000 clones, with nearly 90% seen just once and less than 6% held by the top ten. The sample consisted of peripheral blood, taken 28 days after the second AZD1222 dose. These TCRs come from an adult who received the AZD1222 COVID-19 vaccine. CDR3s include the opening cysteine and the closing phenylalanine or tryptophan. D genes are given only for firm matches. Some rows mark clone size as missing; the rest say once, few, many or name a class of expanded clone.

D	size	V	J	CDR3	DNA
TRBD1	-	TRBV30	TRBJ2-7	CAWGQGSYEQYF	TGTGCCTGGGGACAGGGGTCCTACGAGCAGTACTTC
TRBD1	-	TRBV12-5	TRBJ2-1	CASGPGQGAWNEQFF	TGTGCTAGTGGGCCGGGACAGGGGGCTTGGAATGAGCAGTTCTTC
-	-	TRBV4-1	TRBJ1-6	CASSQEVNRNASPLHF	TGCGCCAGCAGCCAAGAGGTCAACAGGAACGCCTCACCCCTCCACTTT
-	-	TRBV11-2	TRBJ2-1	CASSLPAGVYEQFF	TGTGCCAGCAGCTTGCCCGCAGGGGTCTATGAGCAGTTCTTC
-	-	TRBV7-2	TRBJ2-3	CASSPPAARSADTQYF	TGTGCCAGCAGCCCCCCGGCGGCAAGATCCGCAGATACGCAGTATTTT
TRBD1	-	TRBV24-1	TRBJ2-1	CATSDLGTGRRGYNEQFF	TGTGCCACCAGTGATCTGGGGACAGGGCGTAGAGGATACAATGAGCAGTTCTTC
-	-	TRBV28	TRBJ1-1	CASSSYRDRTEAFF	TGTGCCAGCAGTTCCTACAGGGATCGGACTGAAGCTTTCTTT
TRBD1	-	TRBV24-1	TRBJ2-5	CATSGPGQKETQYF	TGTGCCACCAGCGGCCCGGGACAGAAAGAGACCCAGTACTTC
-	-	TRBV5-6	TRBJ1-2	CASSLRATGLHHYGYTF	TGTGCCAGCAGCTTGCGGGCGACAGGACTCCATCATTATGGCTACACCTTC
-	-	TRBV12-5	TRBJ2-5	CASGLGTSAGVVEETQYF	TGTGCTAGTGGTTTGGGAACGTCGGCAGGGGTGGTCGAAGAGACCCAGTACTTC
TRBD1	-	TRBV7-2	TRBJ2-3	CASSQPPRTGGTPDTQYF	TGTGCCAGCAGCCAACCACCGAGGACAGGGGGCACCCCAGATACGCAGTATTTT
TRBD2	-	TRBV19	TRBJ2-1	CASHRGTSGGLVAYNEQFF	TGTGCCAGCCACCGGGGGACTAGCGGGGGGTTGGTCGCCTACAATGAGCAGTTCTTC
TRBD2	-	TRBV7-8	TRBJ2-7	CASSLGLRGAYEQYF	TGTGCCAGCAGCTTAGGGTTGCGGGGGGCCTACGAGCAGTACTTC
-	once	TRBV7-3	TRBJ2-2	CASSPTSGELFF	TGTGCCAGCAGCCCCACGTCCGGGGAGCTGTTTTTT
-	-	TRBV12-3/TRBV12-4	TRBJ1-5	CASSAGAYQPQHF	TGTGCCAGCAGTGCGGGCGCCTATCAGCCCCAGCATTTT
TRBD2	-	TRBV27	TRBJ2-5	CASSLLAGRGETQYF	TGTGCCAGCAGTCTCCTAGCGGGGCGGGGAGAGACCCAGTACTTC
-	-	TRBV4-1	TRBJ1-1	CASSLEIKGAGAFF	TGCGCCAGCAGCCTAGAGATCAAGGGTGCTGGAGCTTTCTTT
-	-	TRBV29-1	TRBJ1-1	CSVSGNTEAFF	TGCAGCGTTTCTGGGAACACTGAAGCTTTCTTT
-	-	TRBV5-1	TRBJ1-4	CASSPRVSTNEKLFF	TGCGCCAGCAGCCCCCGGGTTTCAACTAATGAAAAACTGTTTTTT
-	medium-sized	TRBV24-1	TRBJ1-5	CATSPGLYQPQHF	TGTGCCACCAGTCCGGGACTCTATCAGCCCCAGCATTTT
TRBD1	-	TRBV5-6	TRBJ2-7	CASSYRDRGRGQYF	TGTGCCAGCAGCTACCGGGACAGGGGACGCGGGCAGTACTTC
-	-	TRBV21-1	TRBJ1-5	CASSNNRGFCQPQHF	TGTGCCAGCAGCAACAACAGGGGGTTTTGTCAGCCCCAGCATTTT
TRBD2	-	TRBV7-7	TRBJ2-5	CASSLGSGGYQETQYF	TGTGCCAGCAGCTTGGGGTCCGGGGGGTACCAAGAGACCCAGTACTTC
-	-	TRBV6-5	TRBJ1-2	CASTPSITGSYGYTF	TGTGCCAGCACCCCCTCAATCACAGGGTCATATGGCTACACCTTC
-	-	TRBV24-1	TRBJ2-7	CATSSSGPYEQYF	TGTGCCACCAGTTCCTCGGGTCCCTACGAGCAGTACTTC
-	-	TRBV5-6	TRBJ1-1	CASSSRALMNTEAFF	TGTGCCAGCAGTTCCAGGGCCTTGATGAACACTGAAGCTTTCTTT
-	-	TRBV11-2	TRBJ1-2	CASSLGPTNYGYTF	TGTGCCAGCAGCTTAGGACCCACTAACTATGGCTACACCTTC
-	-	TRBV10-3	TRBJ1-6	CATRDTGNSPLHF	TGTGCCACCCGGGACACCGGTAATTCACCCCTCCACTTT
-	-	TRBV6-5	TRBJ1-5	CASQPRDRDQPQHF	TGTGCCAGCCAACCCCGGGACCGCGATCAGCCCCAGCATTTT
-	-	TRBV9	TRBJ1-2	CASSSGIDHYGYTF	TGTGCCAGCAGCTCAGGGATCGACCACTATGGCTACACCTTC
-	-	TRBV21-1	TRBJ2-7	CASSKGQGEDEQYF	TGTGCCAGCAGCAAAGGACAGGGAGAGGACGAGCAGTACTTC
TRBD1	-	TRBV5-1	TRBJ1-5	CASSPNGQGQPQHF	TGCGCCAGCAGCCCAAACGGACAGGGCCAGCCCCAGCATTTT
TRBD1	-	TRBV9	TRBJ2-5	CASSVGQEETQYF	TGTGCCAGCAGCGTGGGACAGGAAGAGACCCAGTACTTC
-	-	TRBV9	TRBJ1-1	CASSTTGPEAFF	TGTGCCAGCAGCACCACGGGCCCCGAAGCTTTCTTT
-	few	TRBV27	TRBJ2-7	CASRPGDSYEQYF	TGTGCCAGCAGACCTGGGGACTCCTACGAGCAGTACTTC
-	-	TRBV7-2	TRBJ1-1	CASSLQGDTEAFF	TGTGCCAGCAGCTTACAGGGAGACACTGAAGCTTTCTTT
-	-	TRBV19	TRBJ2-2	CASSWRGLSTGELFF	TGTGCCAGTAGTTGGCGGGGGCTAAGTACCGGGGAGCTGTTTTTT
TRBD1	-	TRBV27	TRBJ2-7	CASITPGQGMCEQYF	TGTGCCAGCATTACGCCGGGACAGGGAATGTGCGAGCAGTACTTC
TRBD1	-	TRBV9	TRBJ2-1	CASSGGRTGNEQFF	TGTGCCAGCAGCGGGGGAAGGACAGGCAATGAGCAGTTCTTC
-	-	TRBV15	TRBJ1-1	CATSRDRTGDTEAFF	TGTGCCACCAGCAGAGATCGGACCGGGGACACTGAAGCTTTCTTT
-	-	TRBV19	TRBJ2-7	CASSIGRDSYEQYF	TGTGCCAGTAGTATAGGGAGGGACTCCTACGAGCAGTACTTC
-	-	TRBV7-8	TRBJ2-1	CASSFRGAFYNEQFF	TGTGCCAGCAGCTTCAGGGGGGCCTTCTACAATGAGCAGTTCTTC
TRBD1	-	TRBV6-2/TRBV6-3	TRBJ1-1	CASSYTLGQGGDTEAFF	TGTGCCAGCAGTTATACCCTGGGACAGGGGGGCGACACTGAAGCTTTCTTT